This is a list of T cell receptor beta chains from one sample in a study of Ad26.COV2.S vaccination and SARS-CoV-2 variants. Method: immunoSEQ multiplex PCR; TCRdb's copy keeps in-frame clones and lacks some. The sample records 200,000 to 300,000 clones, 88% being singletons. The sample was peripheral blood, taken in a trial of Ad26.COV2.S vaccine versus placebo. These receptors all come from a person aged 18-65 years who received the Ad26.COV2.S COVID-19 vaccine or a placebo. The CDR3 runs from the conserved cysteine through the conserved F or W. Fields, in order: V gene, J gene, clone size, D gene, CDR3 protein, CDR3 DNA. D genes are given only for firm matches. Clone size is stated in some rows and not others, as once, few, many or a class when expanded.

TRBV3-1/TRBV3-2	TRBJ1-4	.	.	CASSQDLGIVGGSFGEKLFF	TGTGCCAGCAGCCAAGATCTTGGGATCGTGGGGGGAAGTTTCGGTGAAAAACTGTTTTTT
TRBV12-3/TRBV12-4	TRBJ2-7	once	.	CASSFYEEQYF	TGTGCCAGCAGTTTCTACGAGGAGCAGTACTTC
TRBV2	TRBJ1-5	.	TRBD1	CASSTGTGGIGQPQHF	TGTGCCAGCAGTACCGGGACAGGGGGTATAGGTCAGCCCCAGCATTTT
TRBV5-1	TRBJ1-1	.	.	CASGENTEAFF	TGCGCCAGCGGGGAGAACACTGAAGCTTTCTTT
TRBV18	TRBJ2-7	.	.	CASSPPSSYEQYF	TGTGCCAGCTCACCACCGAGCTCCTACGAGCAGTACTTC
TRBV9	TRBJ2-3	.	TRBD2	CASSPSGRGLTQYF	TGTGCCAGCAGCCCCAGCGGGAGGGGGTTGACGCAGTATTTT
TRBV28	TRBJ1-5	.	.	CASTPLGEASNQPQHF	TGTGCCAGCACCCCCCTTGGGGAGGCTAGCAATCAGCCCCAGCATTTT
TRBV10-1	TRBJ2-1	.	TRBD2	CASIQGERENGEQFF	TGCGCCAGCATACAAGGGGAGCGGGAGAACGGTGAGCAGTTCTTC
TRBV27	TRBJ2-1	.	TRBD2	CASMGIAGAYNEQFF	TGTGCCAGCATGGGTATAGCGGGAGCCTACAATGAGCAGTTCTTC
TRBV6-5	TRBJ2-1	.	TRBD2	CASSYRGLGWNEQFF	TGTGCCAGCAGTTACCGGGGACTAGGGTGGAATGAGCAGTTCTTC